Following are 18 T cell receptor beta chains from one sample sequenced in a study of CD8 T cells in Susac syndrome. Reverse transcription of roughly 0.45 to 1 ug RNA was performed with random hexamers. TCRdb reprocessed the immunoSEQ multiplex PCR reads with MiXCR, giving one entry per CDR3 protein. The sample contains roughly 180,000 distinct CDR3 sequences, 85% to 95% of which appear only once. The sample comprised CD4+ T cells from PBMCs. These receptors were obtained from a human donor with Susac syndrome.

V usage is TRBV3-1 and J usage is TRBJ2-5; D is unresolved. V dropped 5 bases and J dropped 5 bases, with 6 bases sitting between them. From germline, CDR1 is LGHDT and CDR2 YNNKEL (reference sequence). The CDR3 totals 11 residues. CDR3: CASSYDETQYF. The CDR3 DNA reads TGTGCCAGCAGCTACGACGAGACCCAGTACTTC.

V is TRBV12-5 and J is TRBJ1-1, with D possibly matching TRBD1 (5 bases). The CDR3 is 15 residues long. CDR1 and CDR2 (germline): LGHNT, FRNRAP. The V gene lost 0 bases and the J gene lost 1 base, with 9 bases spanning the gap. CDR3 loop: CASGLVLGTNTEAFF. The DNA of the CDR3 is TGTGCTAGTGGTTTGGTATTAGGGACGAACACTGAAGCTTTCTTT.

The rearrangement links TRBV2 to TRBJ2-5; maybe TRBD1 (6 bases). V was clipped by 6 bases and J by 3 bases, with 11 bases between them. The CDR3 has 13 amino acids. CDR1 is SNHLY, CDR2 FYNNEI, per germline. The CDR3 DNA follows: TGTGCCAGCAGGAGGACAGAAGAAGAGACCCAGTACTTC. It is translated as CASRRTEEETQYF.

This clonotype was seen only a few times. The rearrangement joins TRBV29-1 to TRBJ1-1; unclear D gene. The CDR3 has 11 residues. Germline V gene sequence: CDR1 SQVTM, CDR2 ANQGSEA. The V gene lost 4 bases and the J gene lost 1 base, with 4 bases spanning the gap. The CDR3 nucleotides are TGCAGCGTTGGCAGGAACACTGAAGCTTTCTTT. Encoded protein: CSVGRNTEAFF.

The chain combines TRBV6-2 or TRBV6-3 with TRBJ2-7; D is possibly TRBD2 (6 bases). This CDR3 is built from 15 residues. V was clipped by 2 bases and J by 0 bases, with 11 bases between them. Per germline, CDR1 MNHEY and CDR2 SVGEGT. The CDR3: CASSYPSVNSYEQYF. DNA for the CDR3: TGTGCCAGCAGTTACCCTAGCGTAAACTCCTACGAGCAGTACTTC.

The chain recombines TRBV5-5 with TRBJ2-7; TRBD1 aligns across 8 bases. Trimming cost V 4 bases and J 2 bases; bases outside gene matches: 5. The CDR3 is 14 amino acids. Germline V gene lookup returns CDR1 SGHKS and CDR2 YYEKEE (reference sequence). The CDR3 region is CASSRGQGTYEQYF. As DNA, the CDR3 is TGTGCCAGCAGCCGAGGACAGGGAACCTACGAGCAGTACTTC.

This chain connects TRBV9 to TRBJ1-3; 9 bases are shared with TRBD1. The CDR3 runs 18 residues. Trimming took 4 bases from V and 0 from J; bases not matched to a gene: 11. Germline CDR1 and CDR2: SGDLS and YYNGEE. The CDR3 loop reads CASSPLPGQGNSGNTIYF. The CDR3 coding sequence is TGTGCCAGCAGCCCGCTACCGGGACAGGGAAACTCTGGAAACACCATATATTTT.

This clonotype was detected once. The chain couples TRBV28 to TRBJ1-5, with TRBD1 matching over 9 bases. V lost 7 bases to trimming and J lost 6 bases; unmatched junction nucleotides: 10. The CDR3 contains 15 residues. CDR1 and CDR2 from the germline V gene are MDHEN and SYDVKM. The CDR3, as DNA: TGTGCCAGCAAGGATGGGACAGGGTACTCTCAGCCCCAGCATTTT. Its translation: CASKDGTGYSQPQHF.

J is TRBJ2-2 and V is TRBV7-8; 9 bases match TRBD2. This CDR3 comprises 17 residues. Germline V gene data show CDR1 as SGHVS and CDR2 as FQNEAQ. V was clipped by 1 base and J by 5 bases; unmatched bases: 8. CDR3: CASSLVRLAGFTGELFF. The CDR3 DNA reads TGTGCCAGCAGCTTAGTAAGGCTAGCGGGATTTACCGGGGAGCTGTTTTTT. Complete variable domain (other parts from reference TRBV7-8 and TRBJ2-2): GAGVSQSPRYKVAKRGQDVALRCDPISGHVSLFWYQQALGQGPEFLTYFQNEAQLDKSGLPSDRFFAERPEGSVSTLKIQRTQQEDSAVYLCASSLVRLAGFTGELFFGEGSRLTVL.

This chain connects TRBV9 to TRBJ1-1; 9 bases are a match to TRBD1. The germline V gene encodes CDR1 SGDLS and CDR2 YYNGEE. V gave up 7 bases and J gave up 5 bases; unmatched junction bases: 9. This CDR3 is 14 amino acids long. The chain's CDR3 is CASSNPGQGTEAFF. CDR3 coding DNA: TGTGCCAGCTCAAATCCGGGACAGGGAACTGAAGCTTTCTTT.

V usage is TRBV3-1 and J usage is TRBJ2-7; maybe TRBD1 (6 bases). The CDR3 length is 15 residues. Trimming stripped 0 bases from V and 6 bases from J, with 15 bases between. Germline values: CDR1 LGHDT, CDR2 YNNKEL (reference sequence). Here the CDR3 reads CASSQDPARGSEQYF. The CDR3 nucleotides read TGTGCCAGCAGCCAAGATCCAGCGAGGGGGTCCGAGCAGTACTTC.

The chain is built from TRBV20-1 and TRBJ1-5; maybe TRBD1 (5 bases). V was trimmed by 5 bases and J by 5 bases, leaving 13 bases between them. The CDR3 is 13 amino acids. Germline V CDR1 and CDR2: DFQATT, SNEGSKA (reference sequence). CDR3 nucleotides: TGCAGTGCTGAACCGGGGCGCGATCAGCCCCAGCATTTT. Translated: CSAEPGRDQPQHF.

This clonotype was seen once. The J gene is TRBJ2-7, the V gene TRBV2; 7 positions match TRBD2. V shed 5 bases, J shed 0 bases, and the junction held 1 base outside the gene matches. Germline V lookup: CDR1 SNHLY, CDR2 FYNNEI. The CDR3 covers 13 residues. The CDR3 protein is CASSWDYSYEQYF. CDR3 in DNA: TGTGCCAGCAGTTGGGACTACTCCTACGAGCAGTACTTC.

This chain joins TRBV20-1 and TRBJ2-3, with D unclear. The CDR3 consists of 12 residues. Germline V gene sequence: CDR1 DFQATT, CDR2 SNEGSKA (reference sequence). The V end lost 4 bases, the J end lost 7 bases, and 12 bases lay between the germline ends. CDR3 sequence (DNA): TGCAGTGCTACTGGGGAAGGAAATACGCAGTATTTT. Translated, it gives CSATGEGNTQYF.

The chain joins TRBV11-2 to TRBJ2-1; D is uncertain. Looked up from germline, CDR1 is SGHAT and CDR2 is FQNNGV. The ends were cut back, 1 base at V and 15 bases at J, with 10 bases in the middle. The CDR3 is 11 amino acids. The CDR3 protein is CASSLGGNTFF. CDR3 DNA: TGTGCCAGCAGCTTAGGTGGCAATACGTTCTTC.

The genes are TRBV4-2 and TRBJ2-3; no firm D call. CDR1 is LGHNA, CDR2 YNFKEQ, per germline. The CDR3 is made up of 16 amino acids. The germline V and J ends were trimmed by 0 bases and 2 bases, with 12 bases remaining between them. CDR3: CASSQEGERPTDTQYF. The CDR3, as DNA: TGTGCCAGCAGCCAAGAGGGTGAGCGACCCACAGATACGCAGTATTTT.

The genes are TRBV9 and TRBJ1-5; a possible D gene is TRBD1 (5 bases). The CDR3 covers 15 residues. The V end lost 0 bases, the J end lost 3 bases, and 10 bases lay between the germline ends. Germline CDR1 is SGDLS and CDR2 is YYNGEE. The CDR3 loop is CASSVAGGINQPQHF. The CDR3 DNA follows: TGTGCCAGCAGCGTAGCTGGGGGGATCAATCAGCCCCAGCATTTT.

This sequence joins TRBV30 and TRBJ1-6; 8 nucleotides align to TRBD1. The CDR3 runs 13 residues. The trim removed 3 bases at V and 5 bases at J, leaving 0 bases unmatched. Germline CDR1 reads GTSNPN; CDR2 reads SVGIG (reference sequence). The CDR3 sequence: CAWRTGDNSPLHF. The CDR3, as DNA: TGTGCCTGGAGGACAGGGGATAATTCACCCCTCCACTTT.